This T cell receptor beta chain originates from a study of response to subunit inactivated influenza vaccine (dated by TCRdb to about 2018). Some background on the complete study: Deep quantitative T cell receptor repertoire profiling was used in the study to track responses to a trivalent subunit inactivated influenza vaccine.

Libraries came from RT-PCR. Sequencing was performed on an Illumina HiSeq 2500. In TCRdb, the public reads were trimmed at Q25 with fastp and aligned with MiXCR, with productive beta chains retained. Identical CDR3 protein sequences are pooled into one entry, listed with their most common genes and DNA. Here the sample has 400,000 to 650,000 distinct CDR3 sequences; approximately 7.7% occur a single time. The ten largest clones add up to around 13% of the sample. The paper as a whole reports these results and caveats: According to the authors, only a limited number of new T cells may be recruited by each seasonal influenza vaccination.

From cysteine to phenylalanine, the CDR3 is 14 amino acids long. This entry keeps only the CDR3 DNA: 42 bases, framed from base 1. The germline V and J ends show losses of 8 bases and 1 base respectively, and no gene match explains 5 bases of the junction. A remark on this clonotype: This clone's antigen is unknown. No base quality values were provided; no much bigger clone lies one nucleotide off.

Material: PBMCs from blood, obtained less than 30 months after vaccination. The sequence joins TRBV12-3 or TRBV12-4 to TRBJ1-1; a stretch of 9 junction bases matches TRBD1. The TCR comes from a man in his fifties or sixties who received an inactivated influenza vaccine. Donor details come from another sample of the same person, matched by shared clones. The sequenced DNA is TGTGCCAGCGCCGGGACAGGGCCGAACACTGAAGCTTTCTTT. Translated, this gives CASAGTGPNTEAFF.